This is a list of T cell receptor beta chains from one sample in a study of T cells and Merkel cell carcinoma outcomes. Sequencing was performed with immunoSEQ multiplex PCR; in TCRdb, only in-frame clones are kept and a portion is missing. There are about 15,000 clones in the sample; roughly 79% occur only once, and approximately 8.8% lies in the top ten. Source material: tumor tissue from Merkel cell carcinoma. These receptors were collected from a human donor with Merkel cell carcinoma. Both conserved end residues are part of each CDR3. Fields, in order: J gene, D gene, V gene, clone size, CDR3 DNA, CDR3 protein. The D gene is left open where the match is weak. Clone sizes are given selectively: once, few, many, or a class where the clone is expanded.

TRBJ2-3 TRBD1 TRBV5-1 NA TGCGCCAGCAGATTTGGACAGGGATACACAGATACGCAGTATTTT CASRFGQGYTDTQYF
TRBJ1-2 NA TRBV7-2 NA TGTGCCAGCAGCGTAAGCCGGGACATAAGGCACTACACCTTC CASSVSRDIRHYTF
TRBJ1-5 NA TRBV4-1 NA TGCGCCAGCAGCGACGCAGGGTTCATAGGGGGGGCCCAGCATTTT CASSDAGFIGGAQHF
TRBJ1-1 TRBD1 TRBV7-8 once TGTGCCAGCAGCGCCACAGGGACAGCGAACACTGAAGCTTTCTTT CASSATGTANTEAFF
TRBJ1-3 NA TRBV7-9 NA TGTGCCAGCAGCTTAATATTGGCATGGCAGGGGCGAAACACCATATATTTT CASSLILAWQGRNTIYF
TRBJ2-1 NA TRBV7-9 NA TGTGCCAGCAGTCGGGACACCGGAGACAGTGAGCAGTTCTTC CASSRDTGDSEQFF
TRBJ2-3 TRBD1 TRBV9 NA TGTGCCAGCAGTGCGACCGGGACAGCCGCCCTGGATACGCAGTATTTT CASSATGTAALDTQYF
TRBJ2-1 NA TRBV5-1 medium-sized TGCGCCAGCAGCTTCCAACAGAGTGAGCAGTTCTTC CASSFQQSEQFF
TRBJ1-6 NA TRBV4-2 NA TGTGCCAGCAGCCAAGAAGTCTTGCCGGAAGGTGCTCTCCACTTT CASSQEVLPEGALHF
TRBJ2-3 TRBD1 TRBV5-4 NA TGTGCCAGCAGTCCCGGGACAGGGGCAACAGATACGCAGTATTTT CASSPGTGATDTQYF
TRBJ1-5 NA TRBV27 NA TGTGCCAGCAGTAGCGGACAGCACTATCAGCCCCAGCATTTT CASSSGQHYQPQHF
TRBJ1-3 NA TRBV9 NA TGTGCCAGCAGCGTAGCATCGGGGGACACCATATATTTT CASSVASGDTIYF
TRBJ2-1 TRBD1 TRBV15 NA TGTGCCACCAGCAGAGCGACCCCAGGACAGGGGAACAATGAGCAGTTCTTC CATSRATPGQGNNEQFF
TRBJ2-5 NA TRBV11-1 NA TGTGCCAGCAGCTTTGGCGTACGGGAGACCCAGTACTTC CASSFGVRETQYF
TRBJ1-5 TRBD1 TRBV6-1 NA TGTGCCAGCAGTGGACCTGGACAGGGGTTAAGGCAGCCCCAGCATTTT CASSGPGQGLRQPQHF
TRBJ1-3 TRBD1 TRBV5-1 NA TGCGCCAGCAGCACCGGACAGGGTGAGAACACCATATATTTT CASSTGQGENTIYF
TRBJ2-2 NA TRBV6-5 NA TGTGCCAGCAGTTACGACCACACCGGGGAGCTGTTTTTT CASSYDHTGELFF
TRBJ2-2 NA TRBV19 NA TGTGCCAGTAGTATAAATGGTGAGACCGGGGAGCTGTTTTTT CASSINGETGELFF
TRBJ2-7 NA TRBV5-6 large TGTGCCAGCAGCTTGGGGGCTTCCTACGAGCAGTACTTC CASSLGASYEQYF
TRBJ2-3 NA TRBV4-2 NA TGTGCCAGCAGCCAAGACAGTAGCACAGATACGCAGTATTTT CASSQDSSTDTQYF
TRBJ2-2 TRBD2 TRBV19 NA TGTGCCAGTAGTATAGGCAGTCTAGCGGGGAACACCGGGGAGCTGTTTTTT CASSIGSLAGNTGELFF
TRBJ1-4 NA TRBV4-2 NA TGTGCCAGCAGCCCGGGGGGAGAAAATGAAAAACTGTTTTTT CASSPGGENEKLFF
TRBJ2-7 TRBD2 TRBV5-1 NA TGCGCCAGCAGCTTGAGCGGGGGAGGCCCCTACGAGCAGTACTTC CASSLSGGGPYEQYF
TRBJ2-1 NA TRBV9 NA TGTGCCAGCAGCGATTCGAGGGGCGGTGGAATCAATGAGCAGTTCTTC CASSDSRGGGINEQFF
TRBJ2-7 TRBD2 TRBV6-4 NA TGTGCCAGCAGCGAGCTAGCGGGAAGCTCCTACGAGCAGTACTTC CASSELAGSSYEQYF
TRBJ1-5 NA TRBV21-1 once TGTGCCAGCAGCAAAGAGTATAGGGGAGGCAATCAGCCCCAGCATTTT CASSKEYRGGNQPQHF
TRBJ1-6 NA TRBV7-9 medium-sized TGTGCCAGCAGCCTCCTACCTCCCCTCCACTTT CASSLLPPLHF
TRBJ2-2 NA TRBV5-1 NA TGCGCCAGCAGCTTTGGGCAGGGCGCGATCGGGGAGCTGTTTTTT CASSFGQGAIGELFF
TRBJ2-6 NA TRBV19 medium-sized TGTGCCAGTAGTCCAGAGGACTCTGGGGCCAACGTCCTGACTTTC CASSPEDSGANVLTF
TRBJ2-3 TRBD2 TRBV5-1 NA TGCGCCAGCAGCTTGGCCGGCGGGAGGGGCACAGATACGCAGTATTTT CASSLAGGRGTDTQYF
TRBJ2-7 TRBD1 TRBV6-5 once TGTGCCAGCAGTTACGATGGGACAGGGCTAAACTCCGAGCAGTACTTC CASSYDGTGLNSEQYF
TRBJ2-7 NA TRBV11-2 NA TGTGCCAGCAGCTCCTCAACCAGGGGCTACGAGCAGTACTTC CASSSSTRGYEQYF
TRBJ2-1 TRBD1 TRBV19 NA TGTGCCACGCAACCCAGGGGGCCGTATTATGAGCAGTTCTTC CATQPRGPYYEQFF
TRBJ2-5 NA TRBV2 NA TGTGCCAGCAGCCCGATCGGAGAGACCCAGTACTTC CASSPIGETQYF
TRBJ1-1 NA TRBV28 once TGTGCCAGCAGCCGGGTCGGACGCACTGAAGCTTTCTTT CASSRVGRTEAFF
TRBJ2-6 NA TRBV18 NA TGTGCCAGCTCCCGCTCTGGGGCCAACGTCCTGACTTTC CASSRSGANVLTF
TRBJ1-5 NA TRBV5-1 NA TGCGCCAGCAGTCCGATGATGGGTCAGCCCCAGCATTTT CASSPMMGQPQHF
TRBJ2-5 NA TRBV5-8 NA TGTGCCAGCAGGCAGACAGACCAAGAGACCCAGTACTTC CASRQTDQETQYF
TRBJ2-7 NA TRBV27 NA TGTGCCAGCAGTTTATCCCCCGGGAGCTACGAGCAGTACTTC CASSLSPGSYEQYF
TRBJ2-2 TRBD2 TRBV19 NA TGTGCCAGTAGTATCATAGCGGGAGTGGTCGGGGAGCTGTTTTTT CASSIIAGVVGELFF
TRBJ2-1 NA TRBV6-5 NA TGTGCCAGCAGTTCCTTAGCGGAACTATACAATGAGCAGTTCTTC CASSSLAELYNEQFF
TRBJ2-3 NA TRBV5-1 NA TGCGCCAGCAGCTTGGACGCAGATACGCAGTATTTT CASSLDADTQYF
TRBJ2-7 TRBD1 TRBV5-5 NA TGTGCCAGCAGCTTGGTTCTACAGGGGGCAACCTACGAGCAGTACTTC CASSLVLQGATYEQYF
TRBJ2-2 NA TRBV27 NA TGTGCCAGCTACGGGACCGCGGGGGAGCTGTTTTTT CASYGTAGELFF
TRBJ1-5 NA TRBV5-8 NA TGTGCCAGCAGCTTGGAACAGGGCCGGAAAAATCAGCCCCAGCATTTT CASSLEQGRKNQPQHF
TRBJ2-7 TRBD1 TRBV9 NA TGTGCCAGCAGCGTGGGACAGGGGATCAGCTACGAGCAGTACTTC CASSVGQGISYEQYF
TRBJ1-1 TRBD1 TRBV7-6 NA TGTGCCAGCAGCTGGGACAGGGAAAACACTGAAGCTTTCTTT CASSWDRENTEAFF
TRBJ1-1 NA TRBV6-1 NA TGTGCCAGCAGTGAGCTTAGGGGATTGTGGGCTTTCTTT CASSELRGLWAFF
TRBJ1-2 NA TRBV7-2 NA TGTGCCAGCAGCTTACGAGGGATCTATGGCTACACCTTC CASSLRGIYGYTF
TRBJ2-7 TRBD1 TRBV6-6 once TGTGCCAGCAGTTACTTGCGGACAGGGCAGGGGGAGCAGTACTTC CASSYLRTGQGEQYF
TRBJ2-1 NA TRBV7-6 NA TGTGCCAGCAGCTTAGATGCGGGGTCCTACAATGAGCAGTTCTTC CASSLDAGSYNEQFF
TRBJ2-7 NA TRBV9 NA TGTGCCAGCAGCTACTCGGGGGGCCCCTACGAGCAGTACTTC CASSYSGGPYEQYF
TRBJ2-7 TRBD2 TRBV6-5 NA TGTGCCAGCAGTTATCTAGCGGGAGGGTCGGGGGAGCAGTACTTC CASSYLAGGSGEQYF
TRBJ1-2 NA TRBV27 NA TGTGCCAGCAGCCCCGGGACTGTCTATGGCTACACCTTC CASSPGTVYGYTF